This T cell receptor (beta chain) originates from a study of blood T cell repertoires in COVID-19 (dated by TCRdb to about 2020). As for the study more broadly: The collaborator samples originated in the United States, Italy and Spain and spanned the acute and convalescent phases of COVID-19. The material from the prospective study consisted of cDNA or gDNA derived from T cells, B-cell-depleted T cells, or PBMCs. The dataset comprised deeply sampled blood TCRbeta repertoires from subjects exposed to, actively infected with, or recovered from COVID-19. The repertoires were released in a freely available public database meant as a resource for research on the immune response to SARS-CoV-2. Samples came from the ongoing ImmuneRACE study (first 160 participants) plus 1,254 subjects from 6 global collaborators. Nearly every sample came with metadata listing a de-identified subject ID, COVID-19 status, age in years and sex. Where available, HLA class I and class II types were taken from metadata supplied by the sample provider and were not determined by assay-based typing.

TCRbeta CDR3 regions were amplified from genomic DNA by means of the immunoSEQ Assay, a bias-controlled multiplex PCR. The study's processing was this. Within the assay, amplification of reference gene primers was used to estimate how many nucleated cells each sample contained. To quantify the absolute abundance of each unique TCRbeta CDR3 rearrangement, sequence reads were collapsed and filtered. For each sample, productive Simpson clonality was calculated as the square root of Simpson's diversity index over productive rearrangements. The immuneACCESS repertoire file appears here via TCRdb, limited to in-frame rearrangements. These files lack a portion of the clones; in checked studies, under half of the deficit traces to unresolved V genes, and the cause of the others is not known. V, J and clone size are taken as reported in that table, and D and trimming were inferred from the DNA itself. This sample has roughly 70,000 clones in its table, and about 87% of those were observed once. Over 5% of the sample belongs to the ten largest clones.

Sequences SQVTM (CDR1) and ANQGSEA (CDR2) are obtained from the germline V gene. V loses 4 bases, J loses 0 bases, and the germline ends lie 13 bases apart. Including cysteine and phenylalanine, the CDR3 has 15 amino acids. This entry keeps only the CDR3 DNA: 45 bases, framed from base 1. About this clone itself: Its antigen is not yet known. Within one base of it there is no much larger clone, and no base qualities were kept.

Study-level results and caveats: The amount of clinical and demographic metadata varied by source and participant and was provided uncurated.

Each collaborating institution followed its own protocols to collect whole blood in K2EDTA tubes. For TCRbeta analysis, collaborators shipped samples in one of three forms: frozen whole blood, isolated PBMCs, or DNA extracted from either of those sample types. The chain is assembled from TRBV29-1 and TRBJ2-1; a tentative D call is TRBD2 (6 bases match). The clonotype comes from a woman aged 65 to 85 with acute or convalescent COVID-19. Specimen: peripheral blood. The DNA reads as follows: TGCAGCGTTGCCGGCGGGACGAGCTCCTACAATGAGCAGTTCTTC. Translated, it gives CSVAGGTSSYNEQFF.